One sample yielded the 24 T cell receptor beta chains listed below, sequenced in a study of vaccination and CD4 T cells after COVID-19. Treatment reported: roughly 10-day PBMC culture with coronavirus spike peptide pools or control peptides (ViraFEST assay). These TCRs are of unknown antigen specificity. The Oncomine TCR Beta short-read assay sequenced DNA from cultured CD4+ T cells. TCRdb analysed the PCR reads with MiXCR anew, one entry per CDR3 protein. Found here are fewer than 25,000 distinct CDR3 sequences, around two fifths of them singletons; the top ten hold more than 11%. The sample consisted of CD4+ T cells from blood, cultured in vitro. The receptors stem from a human donor who had recovered from COVID-19.

The chain is built from TRBV2 and TRBJ2-7, with a tentative D call TRBD2 (6 bases). CDR3 size: 14 residues. Trimming pared 1 base from V and 5 bases from J, leaving 12 bases between. The germline CDR1 and CDR2 sequences are SNHLY and FYNNEI. The CDR3 is CASSEEEGVHEQYF. The CDR3 coding sequence is TGTGCCAGCAGTGAAGAGGAGGGTGTCCACGAGCAGTACTTC.

The CDR3 DNA reads TGTGCCAGTAGTATAGGCGGAGGGCGGGGAGAAGCTTTCTTT. Translated: CASSIGGGRGEAFF. This rearrangement joins TRBV19 to TRBJ1-1; D is undetermined. V was shortened by 1 base and J by 8 bases, with 14 bases between the two germline ends. Per germline, CDR1 LNHDA and CDR2 SQIVND (reference sequence). There are 14 residues in the CDR3.

The J gene is TRBJ1-6, the V gene TRBV19, with D unclear. V lost 9 bases to trimming and J lost 1 base, with 7 bases between them. Germline values: CDR1 LNHDA, CDR2 SQIVND (reference sequence). The CDR3 contains 13 residues. The CDR3 coding sequence is TGTGCCAGCCGGGAGTCCTATAATTCACCCCTCCACTTT. It translates to CASRESYNSPLHF.

This clonotype was seen more than once but under ten times. V usage is TRBV7-3 and J usage is TRBJ2-3; D gene ambiguous. With 2 bases removed from V and 2 bases from J, the gap between germline ends came to 5 bases. Germline V lookup: CDR1 SGHTA, CDR2 FQGTGA. CDR3 length: 13 amino acids. The CDR3 nucleotides read TGTGCCAGCAGCTTAGGGCCCACAGATACGCAGTATTTT. As protein: CASSLGPTDTQYF.

DNA for the CDR3: TGTGCCAGCAGCCCAAACAGGGGCGAGCAGTACTTC. Translation: CASSPNRGEQYF. The gene calls are TRBV11-3 and TRBJ2-7; 7 nucleotides align to TRBD1. CDR3 size: 12 residues. Germline CDR1 is SGHNT and CDR2 is YENEEA. V shed 5 bases and J 6 bases; nucleotides not matched to a gene: 4.

This clonotype has only a few counts. The chain employs TRBV7-9 and TRBJ1-2; TRBD1 might be the D (5 bases). This CDR3 contains 14 residues. Looked up from germline, CDR1 is SEHNR and CDR2 is FQNEAQ (reference sequence). V was shortened by 5 bases and J by 6 bases, with 16 bases between the two germline ends. CDR3 residues: CASSATGGAHGYTF. The CDR3 nucleotides are TGTGCCAGCAGCGCGACGGGCGGGGCCCATGGCTACACCTTC. Complete variable domain (other parts from reference TRBV7-9 and TRBJ1-2): DTGVSQNPRHKITKRGQNVTFRCDPISEHNRLYWYRQTLGQGPEFLTYFQNEAQLEKSRLLSDRFSAERPKGSFSTLEIQRTEQGDSAMYLCASSATGGAHGYTFGSGTRLTVV.

This clonotype was observed a single time. V usage is TRBV7-2 and J usage is TRBJ2-7, with TRBD1 matching 7 bases. The V segment lost 0 bases and the J segment 4 bases; nucleotides outside the gene matches: 6. The length of the CDR3 is 15 residues. Germline assignment: CDR1 SGHTA and CDR2 FQGNSA. CDR3 amino acids: CASSLAPGTAYEQYF. The CDR3, as DNA: TGTGCCAGCAGCTTAGCACCGGGGACAGCGTACGAGCAGTACTTC.

The V call is TRBV19, the J call TRBJ1-5, with TRBD1 matching 7 bases. Germline V gene lookup returns CDR1 LNHDA and CDR2 SQIVND (reference sequence). V shed 9 bases and J 5 bases; nucleotides not matched to a gene: 7. The CDR3 loop spans 13 amino acids. The CDR3 here is CARLDRVDQPQHF. The CDR3 DNA reads TGTGCCAGGTTAGACAGGGTCGATCAGCCCCAGCATTTT.

This chain connects TRBV20-1 to TRBJ1-4, with TRBD1 matching 7 bases. V was clipped by 1 base and J by 6 bases; unmatched bases: 8. Germline V lookup: CDR1 DFQATT, CDR2 SNEGSKA (reference sequence). There are 15 residues in the CDR3. CDR3 nucleotides: TGCAGTGCTAGAGGCTTTGGGACAGCCGATGAAAAACTGTTTTTT. Its protein is CSARGFGTADEKLFF.

The chain links TRBV6-2 or TRBV6-3 to TRBJ2-1; D gene ambiguous. In germline, CDR1 is MNHEY, CDR2 SVGEGT. V was trimmed by 3 bases and J by 6 bases, leaving 18 bases between them. The CDR3 runs 16 residues. The CDR3 is CASSYRPGSMPNEQFF. The CDR3 DNA follows: TGTGCCAGCAGTTATCGGCCAGGATCGATGCCCAATGAGCAGTTCTTC.

V usage is TRBV5-4 and J usage is TRBJ1-6; a possible D gene is TRBD1 (5 bases). The CDR3 covers 14 residues. The germline V gene encodes CDR1 SGHNT and CDR2 YYREEE (reference sequence). V lost 4 bases and J 8 bases, leaving 13 bases between the germline ends. The CDR3 region is CASSRGGGDSPLHF. Here the CDR3 DNA reads TGTGCCAGCAGCCGTGGGGGTGGGGATTCACCCCTCCACTTT.

This clonotype showed up just a few times. This sequence joins TRBV20-1 and TRBJ2-7, with 8 bases identical to TRBD2. V was pared by 5 bases and J by 2 bases, with 5 bases of the junction left unmatched. Germline V gives CDR1 DFQATT, CDR2 SNEGSKA (reference sequence). This CDR3 is built from 13 residues. CDR3 in DNA: TGCAGTGCTCCCGGGGGGGGCGCCTACGAGCAGTACTTC. It yields the protein CSAPGGGAYEQYF.

The chain is built from TRBV10-3 and TRBJ1-1; possibly TRBD1 for D (5 bases). CDR1 is ENHRY and CDR2 is SYGVKD in the germline V gene. The CDR3 length is 14 residues. V lost 6 bases and J 3 bases, leaving 14 bases between the germline ends. In DNA, the CDR3 is TGTGCCATCAGGGGGGTAGTCTTAGACACTGAAGCTTTCTTT. Encoded protein: CAIRGVVLDTEAFF.

The rearrangement joins TRBV28 to TRBJ1-1; weak D call: TRBD1 (6 bases). V lost 6 bases and J lost 12, with 26 bases in between. The CDR3 has 15 amino acids. Germline-derived CDR1 and CDR2 are MDHEN and SYDVKM. CDR3 amino acids: CASSDPGGWGTRSFF. The CDR3 nucleotides read TGTGCCAGCAGCGATCCGGGGGGCTGGGGAACTAGGTCTTTCTTT.

This rearrangement joins TRBV2 to TRBJ2-2; D call uncertain. V was trimmed by 7 bases and J by 1 base, leaving 10 bases between them. This CDR3 region has 14 residues. Germline V gene sequence: CDR1 SNHLY, CDR2 FYNNEI. In DNA, the CDR3 is TGTGCCAGCAAGGCCGAAGGGAACACCGGGGAGCTGTTTTTT. Amino acid sequence: CASKAEGNTGELFF.

The chain joins TRBV6-5 to TRBJ2-7, with 7 nucleotides matching TRBD2. This CDR3 spans 13 amino acids. Per the germline V gene, CDR1 is MNHEY and CDR2 is SVGAGI. V was clipped by 2 bases and J by 7 bases; unmatched bases: 5. DNA of the CDR3: TGTGCCAGCAGTTACGAGCCCGGGAGGGAGCAGTACTTC. This translates into CASSYEPGREQYF.

The V call is TRBV19, the J call TRBJ2-1, with TRBD2 matching 8 bases. CDR3 length: 14 amino acids. J lost 9 bases, V lost 4 bases, and 8 bases had no gene match. CDR1 is LNHDA and CDR2 is SQIVND in the germline V gene (reference sequence). Here the CDR3 reads CASSTGGTGREQFF. The CDR3 region has the DNA TGTGCCAGTAGTACGGGGGGGACGGGACGTGAGCAGTTCTTC.

This clonotype turned up a few times. The V call is TRBV28, the J call TRBJ2-7, with D unresolved. The germline gives CDR1 MDHEN, CDR2 SYDVKM. Trimming shortened V by 7 bases and J by 8 bases, and 15 bases separated the two germline ends. CDR3 length equals 12 residues. The CDR3 reads CASNYGSDKQYF. CDR3 sequence (DNA): TGTGCCAGCAATTACGGTTCAGATAAGCAGTACTTC.

This clonotype was seen a handful of times. The chain links TRBV6-5 to TRBJ2-5; weak D call: TRBD2 (5 bases). CDR1 is MNHEY, CDR2 SVGAGI, per germline. This CDR3 contains 14 residues. The V and J ends lost 4 bases and 5 bases respectively, with 14 bases between them. The CDR3 bases are TGTGCCAGCAGTTCCCTGGGGAGATTGGAGACCCAGTACTTC. It is translated as CASSSLGRLETQYF.

This clonotype appeared a few times. This rearrangement joins TRBV28 to TRBJ1-3; D unclear. The CDR3 has 15 amino acids. CDR1 is MDHEN and CDR2 is SYDVKM in the germline V gene. V was cut by 2 bases and J by 3 bases, with 11 bases left in between. CDR3 in amino acids: CASSLRGVGGNTIYF. The CDR3 DNA reads as TGTGCCAGCAGTTTACGCGGGGTGGGTGGAAACACCATATATTTT. Full variable domain (remainder filled in from reference TRBV28 and TRBJ1-3): DVKVTQSSRYLVKRTGEKVFLECVQDMDHENMFWYRQDPGLGLRLIYFSYDVKMKEKGDIPEGYSVSREKKERFSLILESASTNQTSMYLCASSLRGVGGNTIYFGEGSWLTVV.

V gene TRBV20-1 combines with J gene TRBJ1-6; no definite D call. The germline CDR1 and CDR2 sequences are DFQATT and SNEGSKA (reference sequence). V was cut by 1 base and J by 9 bases, with 16 bases left in between. This CDR3 contains 15 residues. This CDR3 reads CSARVSANFFSPLHF. CDR3 sequence (DNA): TGCAGTGCTAGAGTATCGGCGAATTTCTTTTCACCCCTCCACTTT.

CDR3 nucleotide sequence: TGTGCCAGCAGTTTAACTAGCGGGAGCACCTACGAGCAGTACTTC. Its translation is CASSLTSGSTYEQYF. The V and J genes are TRBV6-2 or TRBV6-3 and TRBJ2-7, with 11 positions matching TRBD2. With V trimmed by 4 bases and J by 2 bases, 4 bases remained unmatched. The CDR3 is 15 residues long. Germline CDR1 is MNHEY and CDR2 is SVGEGT.

The genes are TRBV7-9 and TRBJ2-3; D perhaps matches TRBD2 (5 bases). Germline V gene sequence: CDR1 SEHNR, CDR2 FQNEAQ (reference sequence). The CDR3 loop spans 15 amino acids. The V end lost 5 bases, the J end lost 2 bases, and 14 bases lay between the germline ends. CDR3 DNA sequence: TGTGCCAGCAGCCCCGACCAGCGGAACACAGATACGCAGTATTTT. This sequence encodes CASSPDQRNTDTQYF.

V usage is TRBV28 and J usage is TRBJ1-4; 8 nucleotides align to TRBD1. The V segment lost 6 bases and the J segment 1 base; nucleotides outside the gene matches: 7. The CDR3 spans 16 residues. Germline assignment: CDR1 MDHEN and CDR2 SYDVKM. The chain's CDR3 is CASSDRGSGTNEKLFF. DNA of the CDR3: TGTGCCAGCAGCGACAGGGGATCGGGAACTAATGAAAAACTGTTTTTT. Combining the CDR3 with reference TRBV28 and TRBJ1-4 gives the whole variable domain DVKVTQSSRYLVKRTGEKVFLECVQDMDHENMFWYRQDPGLGLRLIYFSYDVKMKEKGDIPEGYSVSREKKERFSLILESASTNQTSMYLCASSDRGSGTNEKLFFGSGTQLSVL.